A selection of T cell receptor beta chains follows, all from one sample in a study of blood T cell repertoires in COVID-19. Sequencing was performed with immunoSEQ multiplex PCR; in TCRdb, only in-frame clones are kept and a portion is missing. The sample includes about 360,000 clones, approximately 86% of them seen just once. What was sequenced was peripheral blood. These receptors all come from a woman in her sixties with COVID-19, enrolled during active disease. Each CDR3 is given with its conserved first and last residue. Each record gives: D gene, J gene, V gene, clone size, CDR3 DNA, CDR3 protein. D genes are given only for firm matches. Clone size is not always given. Where it is, it says once, few, many or a class for expanded clones.

-,TRBJ2-2,TRBV7-2,-,TGTGCCAGCAGCTTCCGGGGGGCCCTCACCGGGGAGCTGTTTTTT,CASSFRGALTGELFF
-,TRBJ1-5,TRBV10-2,-,TGCGCCAGCAGCCGGGTCCCCGATCAGCCCCAGCATTTT,CASSRVPDQPQHF
-,TRBJ1-1,TRBV3-1/TRBV3-2,-,TGTGCCAGCAGACACACCTGGGTAAGGGGAACTGAAGCTTTCTTT,CASRHTWVRGTEAFF
-,TRBJ1-2,TRBV7-5,once,TGTGTCAGAAGCTTAAGCGCACAGGAAATGAATGGCTACACCTTC,CVRSLSAQEMNGYTF
-,TRBJ2-5,TRBV29-1,-,TGCAGCGTTGAAGGAGGGAGCGTGGAGACCCAGTACTTC,CSVEGGSVETQYF
-,TRBJ2-2,TRBV5-6,-,TGTGCCAGCAGCTTGGTCGGGGTCCTAATAACCGGGGAGCTGTTTTTT,CASSLVGVLITGELFF
TRBD1,TRBJ2-2,TRBV4-1,once,TGCGCCAGCAGCACCCTGACAGGGTCTGTTGACACCGGGGAGCTGTTTTTT,CASSTLTGSVDTGELFF
TRBD2,TRBJ2-1,TRBV25-1,-,TGTGCCAGCAGTGATAAAAGTATAGCGGGACGCTCCTACAATGAGCAGTTCTTC,CASSDKSIAGRSYNEQFF
-,TRBJ2-5,TRBV10-3,-,TGTGCCATCAGCCACGGGGAGACCCAGTACTTC,CAISHGETQYF
-,TRBJ2-3,TRBV7-3,-,TGTGCCAGCAGCAACGGGGGGCCCACAGATACGCAGTATTTT,CASSNGGPTDTQYF
-,TRBJ1-6,TRBV27,few,TGTGCCAGCAGTTTACGCTCCTATAATTCACCCCTCCACTTT,CASSLRSYNSPLHF
TRBD1,TRBJ1-6,TRBV25-1,-,TGTGCCAGCAGTTACAGGACAGGGAATTCACCCCTCCACTTT,CASSYRTGNSPLHF
-,TRBJ1-3,TRBV2,few,TGTGCCAGCAGTAATCCCCAGGGATCAGGAAACACCATATATTTT,CASSNPQGSGNTIYF
TRBD1,TRBJ1-1,TRBV19,-,TGTGCCAGTAGTAAAGGGACAGGCTTCACTGAAGCTTTCTTT,CASSKGTGFTEAFF
-,TRBJ1-1,TRBV12-3/TRBV12-4,-,TGTGCCAGCAGTACAGAAATGAACACTGAAGCTTTCTTT,CASSTEMNTEAFF
-,TRBJ2-3,TRBV27,-,TGTGCCAGCAGTTTATCGATACAAGATACGCAGTATTTT,CASSLSIQDTQYF
TRBD1,TRBJ1-1,TRBV4-2,-,TGTGCCAGCAGCCCCCTCGAAGGGGGCGTGGAGGCTTTCTTT,CASSPLEGGVEAFF
-,TRBJ1-1,TRBV2,-,TGTGCCAGCAACAGGGATTTACACACTGAAGCTTTCTTT,CASNRDLHTEAFF
TRBD2,TRBJ2-1,TRBV2,-,TGTGCCAGCAGTGGGACTAGCTCCGAGGATGAGCAGTTCTTC,CASSGTSSEDEQFF
-,TRBJ1-5,TRBV20-1,-,TGCAGTGCTAGTGGAGAGTATAGCAATCAGCCCCAGCATTTT,CSASGEYSNQPQHF
-,TRBJ1-6,TRBV6-5,-,TGTGCCAGCAGTACAGGACCCGAGGCCTCACCCCTCCACTTT,CASSTGPEASPLHF
-,TRBJ2-7,TRBV3-1/TRBV3-2,-,TGTGCCAGCAGCCAAGTTCGCCAGGGTCGTTCCTACGAGCAGTACTTC,CASSQVRQGRSYEQYF
TRBD2,TRBJ2-3,TRBV11-2,-,TGTGCCAGCAGCTATGGGACTAGCGGGGGGCCAAAGGCCGCAGATACGCAGTATTTT,CASSYGTSGGPKAADTQYF
-,TRBJ1-1,TRBV2,-,TGTGCCAGCAGTGCGCTGAAGGCGGGCACTGAAGCTTTCTTT,CASSALKAGTEAFF
-,TRBJ1-1,TRBV18,-,TGTGCCAGCTCACCGGGGGACTCTGAAGCTTTCTTT,CASSPGDSEAFF
-,TRBJ1-1,TRBV5-6,-,TGTGCCAGCAGGGGGAGACTTGGCACTGAAGCTTTCTTT,CASRGRLGTEAFF
TRBD2,TRBJ2-5,TRBV5-1,-,TGCGCCAGCAGCTTGGTTAGCGGGGGGGCGGAGACCCAGTACTTC,CASSLVSGGAETQYF
-,TRBJ1-2,TRBV20-1,-,TGCAGCGGAAGGGGTAACTATGGCTACACCTTC,CSGRGNYGYTF